This is a list of T cell receptor beta chains from one sample in a study of persistence of HIV-infected CD4 T cells. Using immunoSEQ multiplex PCR, the repertoire was profiled, and TCRdb retains in-frame clones only, with some absent. The sample yields around 26,000 clones, roughly 70% seen once. No antigens are known for them. The sequenced sample was CD4+ T cells sorted from PBMCs after approximately 18-hour stimulation, obtained from a patient who received antiretroviral therapy. The receptors stem from an adult man with HIV who was CMV-seropositive. Both conserved end residues are part of each CDR3. D genes are given only for firm matches. The size entry is marked missing in some rows and otherwise reads once, few, many or a size class.

D	size	V	J	DNA	CDR3
TRBD1	-	TRBV6-5	TRBJ2-2	TGTGCCAGCAGTTTCGGACAGGGGGGGCGGGAGCTGTTTTTT	CASSFGQGGRELFF
-	-	TRBV7-9	TRBJ1-2	TGTGCCAGCAGCTTAGAAGCCAGGCCCATGGACACCTTC	CASSLEARPMDTF
TRBD2	-	TRBV2	TRBJ2-3	TGTGCCAGCAGCGGACCTCGGACTAGCGGGTCTAGCACAGATACGCAGTATTTT	CASSGPRTSGSSTDTQYF
-	-	TRBV2	TRBJ2-3	TGTGCCAGCAGTGTTGCCACAGATACGCAGTATTTT	CASSVATDTQYF
-	-	TRBV6-5	TRBJ1-2	TGTGCCAGCACCGAAGGTGGCAGCCGAACGGGCTACACCTTC	CASTEGGSRTGYTF
-	-	TRBV13	TRBJ2-3	TGTGCCAGCACCCTAAGGGGGGGGGCAGATACGCAGTATTTT	CASTLRGGADTQYF
-	-	TRBV27	TRBJ2-3	TGTGCCAGCAGTTTGGTACCAGCGCCTCCCACAGATACGCAGTATTTT	CASSLVPAPPTDTQYF
-	few	TRBV6-2/TRBV6-3	TRBJ1-4	TGTGCCAGCAGTCGTCAGTGGATGGAGGAAAAACTGTTTTTT	CASSRQWMEEKLFF
-	-	TRBV11-2	TRBJ2-6	TGTGCCAGCAGCTTAGAGTGGACTGGGGCCAACGTCCTGACTTTC	CASSLEWTGANVLTF
-	-	TRBV5-5	TRBJ2-7	TGTGCCAGCAGCTTGACAGGGCCCTACGAGCAGTACTTC	CASSLTGPYEQYF
-	-	TRBV10-3	TRBJ2-3	TGTGCCATCAGTGAGTCGACTGATCCTAGCACAGATACGCAGTATTTT	CAISESTDPSTDTQYF
TRBD2	-	TRBV10-2	TRBJ2-3	TGCGCCTGCTCCCCTGGACTAGCAGCAGATACGCAGTATTTT	CACSPGLAADTQYF
-	-	TRBV7-9	TRBJ2-2	TGTGCCAGCAGCTTACCCCAGGGTTTCACCGGGGAGCTGTTTTTT	CASSLPQGFTGELFF
-	-	TRBV7-2	TRBJ2-3	TGTGCCAGCAGCCCCGGGGTCACAGATACGCAGTATTTT	CASSPGVTDTQYF
TRBD2	-	TRBV3-1/TRBV3-2	TRBJ2-1	TGTGCCAGCAGCCAAGATCTTGGGCGGGGGGAAAACAATGAGCAGTTCTTC	CASSQDLGRGENNEQFF
-	few	TRBV15	TRBJ2-5	TGTGCCACCAGCAGAGGCGGGAACCAAGAGACCCAGTACTTC	CATSRGGNQETQYF
TRBD2	-	TRBV20-1	TRBJ2-1	TGCAGTGCTAGTGATACTTTAGCGGGGGCGGGCAATGAGCAGTTCTTC	CSASDTLAGAGNEQFF
-	-	TRBV2	TRBJ2-7	TGTGCCAGCAGCGCACACCAGGGTTTCTACGAGCAGTACTTC	CASSAHQGFYEQYF
TRBD1	-	TRBV18	TRBJ1-5	TGTGCCAGCTCACCACCCGGGACAGGTGGTCGACAGCCCCAGCATTTT	CASSPPGTGGRQPQHF
-	-	TRBV28	TRBJ2-7	TGTGCCAGCAGTTTGCCCCCGTTGCGGGGGCGCGAGCAGTACTTC	CASSLPPLRGREQYF
TRBD2	-	TRBV3-1/TRBV3-2	TRBJ2-1	TGTGCCAGCAGCCGCCTCCGGGGGGGGGATGGCAATGAGCAGTTCTTC	CASSRLRGGDGNEQFF
-	-	TRBV7-2	TRBJ1-6	TGTGCCAGCAGCTTAGGTTCAGAAGCACCCCTCCACTTT	CASSLGSEAPLHF
-	once	TRBV28	TRBJ1-2	TGTGCCAGCAGTTTAGACGGTCCGAGGGGCTACACCTTC	CASSLDGPRGYTF
TRBD1	-	TRBV18	TRBJ1-5	TGTGCCAGCTCACAGGGGGCAGGTCAGCCCCAGCATTTT	CASSQGAGQPQHF
-	-	TRBV6-4	TRBJ1-1	TGTGCCAGCAGGGCCGGGGGTTACCACACTGAAGCTTTCTTT	CASRAGGYHTEAFF
-	-	TRBV12-3/TRBV12-4	TRBJ1-2	TGTGCCAGCAGTTCGCAGGGGCTCCATGGCTACACCTTC	CASSSQGLHGYTF
-	-	TRBV11-2	TRBJ2-5	TGTGCCAGCAGCTTAGGACGGATAGAGACCCAGTACTTC	CASSLGRIETQYF
-	-	TRBV14	TRBJ2-7	TGTGCCAGCAGCCACACGTGGGCCAACTTC	CASSHTWANF
-	-	TRBV4-2	TRBJ2-1	TGTGCCAGCAGCCAAGAGAAGCCAGGGGCAGGAGTCGATGAGCAGTTCTTC	CASSQEKPGAGVDEQFF
-	once	TRBV3-1/TRBV3-2	TRBJ1-4	TGTGCCAGCAGCCAAGGGCTAGGTCTGTTTTTT	CASSQGLGLFF
-	-	TRBV27	TRBJ2-3	TGTGCCAGCAGTCCGCTGGGACAAGAGGTTGCAGATACGCAGTATTTT	CASSPLGQEVADTQYF
-	-	TRBV7-9	TRBJ1-1	TGTGCCAGTCAGAAGAACACTGAAGCTTTCTTT	CASQKNTEAFF
TRBD2	-	TRBV7-9	TRBJ2-1	TGTGCCAGCAGCTTAGAGCGGCGGGGGGGCTACAATGAGCAGTTCTTC	CASSLERRGGYNEQFF
-	once	TRBV7-2	TRBJ1-1	TGTGCCAGCAGCTTAGTTAGGCAGGGTGCGAATACTTTCTTT	CASSLVRQGANTFF
-	few	TRBV27	TRBJ1-1	TGTGCCAGCAGTTTACACCGGGGCCTCACTGAAGCTTTCTTT	CASSLHRGLTEAFF
-	-	TRBV6-5	TRBJ1-1	TGTGCCAGCAGTTACTCGAACAGGGAAAAAGCTTTCTTT	CASSYSNREKAFF
-	-	TRBV18	TRBJ1-5	TGTGCCAGCTCACCAAATCAGGGGCACGGTAGCAATCAGCCCCAGCATTTT	CASSPNQGHGSNQPQHF
TRBD2	-	TRBV29-1	TRBJ2-1	TGCAGCTCTACCGGCGGGGGGGCAGTCAATGAGCAGTTCTTC	CSSTGGGAVNEQFF
-	medium-sized	TRBV7-9	TRBJ2-2	TGTGCCAGCAGGCTAACGGGCGGGGCCACCGGGGAGCTGTTTTTT	CASRLTGGATGELFF
TRBD2	few	TRBV6-2/TRBV6-3	TRBJ2-1	TGTGCCAGCAGTTACTTAGTAGCGGGGTCCAATGAGCAGTTCTTC	CASSYLVAGSNEQFF
-	few	TRBV7-3	TRBJ2-2	TGTGCCAGCAGAACAGGGCCCGGGGAGCTGTTTTTT	CASRTGPGELFF
-	-	TRBV5-1	TRBJ1-6	TGCGCCAGCAGCTTAACAGGGATGGCTAATTCACCCCTCCACTTT	CASSLTGMANSPLHF